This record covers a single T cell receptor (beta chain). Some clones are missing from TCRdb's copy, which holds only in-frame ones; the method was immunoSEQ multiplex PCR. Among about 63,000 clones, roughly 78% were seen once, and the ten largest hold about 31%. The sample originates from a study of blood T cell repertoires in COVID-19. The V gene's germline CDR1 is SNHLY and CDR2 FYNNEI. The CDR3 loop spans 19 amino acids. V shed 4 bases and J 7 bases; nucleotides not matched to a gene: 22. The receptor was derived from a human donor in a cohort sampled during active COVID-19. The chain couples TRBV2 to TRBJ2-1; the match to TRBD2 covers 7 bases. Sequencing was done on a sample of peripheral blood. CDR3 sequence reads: CASSGGLDGLGLNTNEQFF. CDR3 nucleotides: TGTGCCAGCAGTGGTGGGCTCGACGGCTTGGGACTAAATACAAATGAGCAGTTCTTC.